These T cell receptor beta chains were read from a single sample in a study of OX40 agonist ivuxolimab in advanced cancers. The repertoire was sequenced with immunoSEQ multiplex PCR; TCRdb's copy has only in-frame clones and lacks some. Altogether 15,000 to 25,000 clones are present, around 83% being singletons, with the ten largest covering 9.5% to 12%. The sequencing here drew on CD4+ or CD8+ T cells sorted from blood, taken in a trial of the OX40 agonist ivuxolimab. The receptor set was obtained from an adult with an advanced solid tumor such as melanoma, head and neck, liver or kidney cancer. The CDR3 runs from the conserved cysteine through the conserved F or W.

J gene,V gene,CDR3 protein
TRBJ2-3,TRBV19,CASSIAATTDTQYF
TRBJ2-5,TRBV6-1,CASSEGPGGKETQYF
TRBJ2-6,TRBV10-2,CASSGAGANVLTF
TRBJ1-1,TRBV9,CASSVSTGAGSTEAFF
TRBJ2-7,TRBV5-4,CASSHSMVREQYF
TRBJ2-7,TRBV7-2,CASSTGGRDEQYF
TRBJ1-2,TRBV6-4,CASSDSSQGQTYGYTF
TRBJ2-3,TRBV9,CASSVGVGGTSTDTQYF
TRBJ1-4,TRBV13,CASSRQGNSEKLFF
TRBJ1-1,TRBV11-2,CASSTGQGWNTEAFF
TRBJ2-7,TRBV27,CASSSLAGGPLEQYF
TRBJ1-1,TRBV19,CASSKPRTRTEAFF
TRBJ2-1,TRBV25-1,CASSGRLWNEQFF
TRBJ2-3,TRBV29-1,CSVQAGLFTDTQYF
TRBJ1-2,TRBV2,CASMTGNYGYTF
TRBJ2-7,TRBV2,CASRGDRGNEQYF
TRBJ2-2,TRBV9,CASSVKYGELFF
TRBJ2-7,TRBV4-2,CASSWAASEAYEQYF
TRBJ1-1,TRBV7-9,CASSSRPGPEAFF
TRBJ1-4,TRBV4-1,CASSRTGGELTNEKLFF
TRBJ2-1,TRBV29-1,CSVEGLAGLLREQFF
TRBJ1-1,TRBV15,CATSRGGSGTEAFF
TRBJ2-5,TRBV5-3,CARSPQVAGETQYF
TRBJ1-1,TRBV6-4,CASSEGENTEAFF
TRBJ2-1,TRBV2,CASSGFTSGRLDEQFF
TRBJ1-2,TRBV10-3,CAISESGTGSYGYTF
TRBJ1-3,TRBV9,CASSVGQVSGNTIYF
TRBJ1-1,TRBV5-6,CASSLGGNTEAFF
TRBJ2-3,TRBV9,CASSVGTSGRSDTQYF
TRBJ1-2,TRBV9,CASSVLMRGDYTF
TRBJ2-7,TRBV4-1,CASSLAREGSYEQYF
TRBJ2-5,TRBV2,CASSLGQGVVETQYF
TRBJ2-3,TRBV10-3,CAISDHGASGSTDTQYF
TRBJ2-3,TRBV7-1,CASSLTGSWGTDTQYF
TRBJ1-1,TRBV18,CASSPRFYTEAFF
TRBJ2-1,TRBV15,CATSRSQYNEQFF
TRBJ2-3,TRBV11-2,CASSVWGGTDTQYF
TRBJ2-7,TRBV29-1,CSVEDRGRSYEQYF
TRBJ2-3,TRBV6-5,CASSQGVDTQYF
TRBJ2-5,TRBV28,CASTLVTIQETQYF
TRBJ1-5,TRBV19,CASSIFRGLNQPQHF
TRBJ2-3,TRBV5-1,CASSLRGVGSTDTQYF
TRBJ2-7,TRBV4-3,CASSQADQGKSRYF
TRBJ2-1,TRBV27,CASSWLAGYNEQFF
TRBJ2-7,TRBV10-3,CAISDGSYEQYF
TRBJ2-7,TRBV6-6,CASSYHGTGYEQYF
TRBJ1-2,TRBV6-1,CASSGQDTKKAGYTF
TRBJ2-3,TRBV11-1,CASSTGTSVSTDTQYF
TRBJ2-1,TRBV11-1,CASRGGIREQFF
TRBJ2-1,TRBV27,CASSLTVQGSYNEQFF
TRBJ1-1,TRBV7-8,CASSFPPGQWNTEAFF
TRBJ1-1,TRBV4-2,CASSQAPGGWIEAFF
TRBJ2-7,TRBV5-6,CASSWGQGTYEQYF
TRBJ2-7,TRBV2,CASRVRSGSPSYEQYF
TRBJ2-1,TRBV30,CAWSTGGHNEQFF
TRBJ2-3,TRBV15,CATSTSRMVTDTQYF
TRBJ1-1,TRBV30,CAWSVLAEAFF
TRBJ1-2,TRBV29-1,CSVDPGYGYTF
TRBJ2-6,TRBV2,CASSPALAGANVLTF
TRBJ2-7,TRBV27,CASSLTRGGGEQYF